The clone carrying this T cell receptor beta chain has only one observation. What it binds is not known. This entry is derived from a study of cytomegalovirus exposure and HLA in healthy donors. Use of 60 Vbeta and 13 Jbeta primers characterized the PCR. Libraries were prepared by immunoSEQ multiplex PCR; TCRdb keeps only in-frame clonotypes and omits some of them. The table has 95,000 to 100,000 clones, approximately 77% seen once. Study findings and constraints: Researchers catalogued under 200 TCR beta chains as cytomegalovirus-associated. For most subjects, TCR beta sequences were reported to predict HLA-A and HLA-B alleles with accuracy. Within a later analysis, the majority of CMV-associated TCR beta chains appeared HLA-restricted.

This TCR came from a female donor in good health and CMV-seronegative. The sample consisted of PBMCs.

CDR3 sequence reads: CSVGRATEAFF. DNA of the CDR3: TGCAGCGTTGGTAGAGCTACTGAAGCTTTCTTT. This chain joins TRBV29-1 and TRBJ1-1; D gene ambiguous. V dropped 4 bases and J dropped 5 bases, with 8 bases sitting between them. CDR3 length: 11 residues. In germline, CDR1 is SQVTM, CDR2 ANQGSEA.